This passage covers 25 T cell receptor beta chains from one sample sequenced in a study of blood T cells in healthy people across ages (dated by TCRdb to the mid-2010s). The method was 5' RACE. The data were produced on an Illumina HiSeq 2500. The second PCR ran for roughly 7 to 11 cycles and used a J-beta primer mix along with a sample-barcoded 5' primer. TCRdb applied fastp at Q25 and MiXCR to the public reads, then kept only in-frame beta chains. One record per CDR3 amino acid sequence lists the most common genes and DNA. This sample is represented by roughly 800,000 distinct CDR3 sequences; about 62% of them were singletons. The ten largest make up over 20% of the sample. Material for sequencing was blood. The receptors derive from a man aged 25 to 40 in good health.

The chain uses TRBV4-2 and TRBJ2-5, with 8 bases matching TRBD1. Germline trimming cut 3 bases from V and 11 bases from J; bases unmatched to any gene: 17. This CDR3 is 16 amino acids long. Germline-derived CDR1 and CDR2 are LGHNA and YNFKEQ. The CDR3 protein is CASSQDRDPSYNEQYF. The CDR3 DNA follows: TGTGCCAGCAGCCAGGACAGGGATCCCTCCTACAATGAGCAGTACTTC.

This chain joins TRBV24-1 and TRBJ2-1; TRBD2 matches 8 bases. The germline V gene has CDR1 KGHDR and CDR2 SFDVKD. The CDR3 extends over 14 amino acids. J lost 5 bases, V lost 5 bases, and 4 bases had no gene match. The CDR3 DNA sequence: TGTGCCACCAGTGCGGGAGGGCCCCACAATGAGCAGTTCTTC. Translating gives CATSAGGPHNEQFF.

This clonotype was counted a few times. The rearrangement links TRBV25-1 to TRBJ2-7; 8 nucleotides match TRBD1. The CDR3 length is 18 residues. Per the germline V gene, CDR1 is MGHDK and CDR2 is SYGVNS. With V trimmed by 3 bases and J by 1 base, 14 bases remained unmatched. The CDR3 here is CASSESGGPGGLSYEQYF. DNA of the CDR3: TGTGCCAGCAGTGAGTCGGGTGGTCCAGGGGGCTTATCCTACGAGCAGTACTTC.

This clonotype was observed a few times. The gene calls are TRBV15 and TRBJ2-7; tentatively, D is TRBD1 (5 bases). The closer fit of TRBJ2-5 to the DNA end suggests the J call may be wrong. This CDR3 spans 11 amino acids. CDR1 is LNHNV, CDR2 YYDKDF, per germline (reference sequence). The CDR3 nucleotides are TGTGCCACCAGCAGTGGGGCGACCCAGTACTTC. This gives the protein CATSSGATQYF.

The CDR3 DNA reads TGTGCCAGCAGTTTGATCCCACCCGGGGAGCTGTTTTTT. The encoded protein is CASSLIPPGELFF. J is TRBJ2-2 and V is TRBV27, with D uncertain. Trimming took off 3 bases at V and 6 bases at J, with 8 bases between the two ends. CDR3 length: 13 residues. Germline assignment: CDR1 MNHEY and CDR2 SMNVEV (reference sequence).

The chain combines TRBV12-3 or TRBV12-4 with TRBJ2-1, with TRBD2 as a possible D gene (5 bases). CDR3 length: 15 amino acids. The V end was cut by 3 bases, the J end by 7 bases, with 16 bases between. This CDR3 is CASSLGELNRNEQFF. The CDR3 DNA reads as TGTGCCAGCAGTTTGGGAGAGCTCAATCGAAATGAGCAGTTCTTC.

This clonotype was picked up a small number of times. The chain joins TRBV9 to TRBJ2-5, with D possibly TRBD2 on 5 matching bases. Germline V gene data show CDR1 as SGDLS and CDR2 as YYNGEE. This CDR3 has 16 residues. Trimming took off 0 bases at V and 0 bases at J, with 12 bases between the two ends. The CDR3 here is CASSVVSGHDQETQYF. The DNA of the CDR3 is TGTGCCAGCAGCGTAGTCAGCGGCCATGACCAAGAGACCCAGTACTTC.

This clonotype occurred a few times. V usage is TRBV4-3 and J usage is TRBJ2-7, with a possible D match to TRBD2 (5 bases). CDR1 and CDR2 (germline): LGHNA, YSLEER. Trimming removed 0 bases from V and 6 bases from J, with 27 bases in between. The CDR3 runs to 19 residues. DNA for the CDR3: TGCGCCAGCAGCCAAGATATCCCTCGTGAGAGGGCACCCCCGCGCGAGCAGTACTTC. This translates into CASSQDIPRERAPPREQYF.

The table lists this clonotype with a few counts. The V call is TRBV6-2 or TRBV6-3, the J call TRBJ2-4; TRBD1 or TRBD2 may be the D gene (5 bases each). The CDR3 length is 16 residues. V was clipped by 6 bases and J by 0 bases, with 15 bases between them. Germline V gives CDR1 MNHEY, CDR2 SVGEGT. CDR3 residues: CASSTAPGTAKNIQYF. The CDR3 bases are TGTGCCAGCAGCACCGCCCCAGGGACAGCCAAAAACATTCAGTACTTC.

V and J are TRBV28 and TRBJ1-2; D not resolved. V lost 10 bases and J lost 3, with 18 bases in between. The CDR3 is 14 residues long. Per the germline V gene, CDR1 is MDHEN and CDR2 is SYDVKM. CDR3 DNA: TGTGCCACCACCCCTCCAAGGATCGACTATGGCTACACCTTC. Translating gives CATTPPRIDYGYTF.

The chain recombines TRBV20-1 with TRBJ2-5, with D uncertain. The germline V gene has CDR1 DFQATT and CDR2 SNEGSKA (reference sequence). This CDR3 has 12 residues. V lost 1 base, J lost 9 bases, and 12 bases lay in between. The CDR3 DNA reads as TGCAGTGCTAGAGGCAATGAAGCGCCCCAGTACTTC. Protein sequence: CSARGNEAPQYF.

This rearrangement joins TRBV2 to TRBJ2-5; possibly TRBD1 or TRBD2 for D (5 bases each). The length of the CDR3 is 15 residues. With 7 bases removed from V and 1 base from J, the gap between germline ends came to 16 bases. Germline V gives CDR1 SNHLY, CDR2 FYNNEI. CDR3 region: CASTGTGGGQETQYF. The CDR3 DNA reads as TGTGCCAGCACAGGGACGGGTGGCGGCCAAGAGACCCAGTACTTC.

This chain joins TRBV27 and TRBJ1-1; D not certain. This CDR3 region has 11 residues. From germline, CDR1 is MNHEY and CDR2 SMNVEV (reference sequence). The V and J ends lost 8 bases and 3 bases respectively, with 7 bases between them. CDR3 nucleotide sequence: TGTGCCAGCCTTGGTTACACTGAAGCTTTCTTT. Protein sequence: CASLGYTEAFF.

In its sample, this clonotype was seen a few times. The chain's CDR3 is CASSLRDSTYEQYF. DNA for the CDR3: TGTGCCAGCAGTCTCCGGGACAGCACCTACGAGCAGTACTTC. The chain is built from TRBV6-5 and TRBJ2-7, with 7 bases aligning to TRBD1. Germline values: CDR1 MNHEY, CDR2 SVGAGI. V dropped 5 bases and J dropped 2; count of bases not matched to a gene: 6. CDR3 length: 14 amino acids.

This CDR3 reads CASSQLTGAGGELFF. CDR3 in DNA: TGCGCCAGCAGCCAACTGACAGGGGCCGGCGGGGAGCTGTTTTTT. This chain connects TRBV4-3 to TRBJ2-2; 8 nucleotides match TRBD1. The V segment lost 2 bases and the J segment 7 bases; nucleotides outside the gene matches: 6. The germline V gene has CDR1 LGHNA and CDR2 YSLEER. The CDR3 extends over 15 amino acids.

The gene calls are TRBV10-3 and TRBJ2-4, with 7 bases identical to TRBD2. Germline V gene lookup returns CDR1 ENHRY and CDR2 SYGVKD. The V segment lost 2 bases and the J segment 3 bases; nucleotides outside the gene matches: 1. The CDR3 runs 14 residues. The CDR3 DNA follows: TGTGCCATCAGTGAGCCGGGGGGCAAAAACATTCAGTACTTC. This translates into CAISEPGGKNIQYF.

The rearrangement uses TRBV6-7 and TRBJ2-7; D unclear. TRBV6-7 qualifies as an ORF whose function is uncertain. The CDR3 spans 14 residues. Trimming cost V 6 bases and J 0 bases, with 12 bases left between them. As DNA, the CDR3 is TGTGCCAGCAGCCAGAAGAGGACCTCCTACGAGCAGTACTTC. Residues: CASSQKRTSYEQYF.

J is TRBJ2-4 and V is TRBV7-2; D remains ambiguous. V was cut by 4 bases and J by 13 bases, with 17 bases left in between. Germline CDR1 and CDR2: SGHTA and FQGNSA. CDR3 length: 13 residues. The CDR3: CASSSHWSSEQYF. The DNA of the CDR3 is TGTGCCAGCAGCTCCCATTGGAGCAGTGAGCAGTACTTC.

This clonotype was detected a few times. The chain employs TRBV25-1 and TRBJ1-2, with D maybe TRBD1 (5 bases). Germline values: CDR1 MGHDK, CDR2 SYGVNS. The CDR3 is 12 residues long. V was trimmed by 6 bases and J by 5 bases, leaving 10 bases between them. CDR3 DNA: TGTGCCAGCAGCGGGGGGGGGTATGGCTACACCTTC. This codes for CASSGGGYGYTF.

The V and J genes are TRBV6-5 and TRBJ2-1; a weak D match, TRBD2 (6 bases). Trimming took off 7 bases at V and 7 bases at J, with 14 bases between the two ends. CDR3 size: 13 residues. CDR1 and CDR2 (germline): MNHEY, SVGAGI. The CDR3 region has the DNA TGTGCCAGCAAGATGGGACTGCTGAATGAGCAGTTCTTC. Its protein is CASKMGLLNEQFF.

This clonotype was seen only a few times. In nucleotides, the CDR3 is TGTGCCAGCAGTGGAAGGGTTGGGCAGGGGGCGTACAATGAGCAGTTCTTC. This translates into CASSGRVGQGAYNEQFF. The chain links TRBV25-1 to TRBJ2-1; 8 nucleotides match TRBD1. Germline V gene sequence: CDR1 MGHDK, CDR2 SYGVNS. The J segment lost 4 bases and the V segment lost 4 bases, leaving 12 bases of the junction unmatched. The length of the CDR3 is 17 residues.

The chain uses TRBV6-5 and TRBJ2-3; a possible D gene is TRBD1 (6 bases). This CDR3 is built from 14 residues. The V gene's germline CDR1 is MNHEY and CDR2 SVGAGI. Deletions cut 2 bases from V and 5 bases from J, with 11 bases between. The CDR3 bases are TGTGCCAGCAGTTACACCCCCAGGGGAGATACGCAGTATTTT. Amino acid sequence: CASSYTPRGDTQYF.

The V gene is TRBV6-1, the J gene TRBJ1-2; no firm D call. V was shortened by 6 bases and J by 2 bases, with 13 bases between the two germline ends. The CDR3 length is 14 residues. Germline-derived CDR1 and CDR2 are MNHNS and SASEGT. CDR3 DNA sequence: TGTGCCAGCAGGCGGACGGCGTCAAACTATGGCTACACCTTC. As protein: CASRRTASNYGYTF.

The V and J genes are TRBV4-3 and TRBJ2-3, with 9 bases lining up with TRBD1. The CDR3 loop spans 16 amino acids. Per germline, CDR1 LGHNA and CDR2 YSLEER. The J segment lost 3 bases and the V segment lost 1 base, leaving 5 bases of the junction unmatched. CDR3 DNA sequence: TGCGCCAGCAGCCAAGGGACAGGGGTCCGAACAGATACGCAGTATTTT. This gives the protein CASSQGTGVRTDTQYF.

A few counts support this clonotype. V gene TRBV4-1 combines with J gene TRBJ2-7; either TRBD1 or TRBD2 may fit D (5 bases each). CDR1 MGHRA and CDR2 YSYEKL come from the germline V gene. CDR3 length equals 19 residues. Trimming removed 2 bases at V and 1 base at J, with 24 bases between. The DNA for the CDR3 is TGCGCCAGCAGCCAAAGTACTCTTTCTTGGGACGGGCGATCCTACGAGCAGTACTTC. Protein product: CASSQSTLSWDGRSYEQYF.